Below are 16 T cell receptor beta chains sequenced from a single sample in a study of blood T cell repertoires in COVID-19. Sequencing was performed with immunoSEQ multiplex PCR; in TCRdb, only in-frame clones are kept and a portion is missing. Seen here are tens of thousands of clones, 90% observed once, and the top ten hold 1.4% to 1.5%. What was sequenced was peripheral blood. Receptors originate from a man aged 50-60 years with acute or convalescent COVID-19.

In nucleotides, the CDR3 is TGTGCCAGCAGCCAAGCCGGGACAGTGTACACAGATACGCAGTATTTT. Protein: CASSQAGTVYTDTQYF. V usage is TRBV14 and J usage is TRBJ2-3; 7 nucleotides match TRBD1. J was trimmed by 2 bases and V by 1 base; bases with no gene match: 6. CDR3 length: 16 residues. Germline V gives CDR1 SGHDN, CDR2 FVKESK.

The chain uses TRBV19 and TRBJ2-1; D is possibly TRBD2 (7 bases). The V end was cut by 3 bases, the J end by 8 bases, with 23 bases between. The CDR3 is 17 residues long. Germline V gene sequence: CDR1 LNHDA, CDR2 SQIVND (reference sequence). The CDR3 reads CASSMVWGGPGTDEQFF. CDR3 sequence (DNA): TGTGCCAGTAGTATGGTGTGGGGGGGGCCGGGCACGGATGAGCAGTTCTTC.

V and J are TRBV6-5 and TRBJ1-1, with TRBD1 as a possible D gene (6 bases). The germline V gene encodes CDR1 MNHEY and CDR2 SVGAGI. This CDR3 contains 14 residues. Trimming took off 6 bases at V and 3 bases at J, with 14 bases between the two ends. The chain's CDR3 is CASSLQGGDTEAFF. CDR3 bases: TGTGCCAGCAGCCTACAGGGCGGTGACACTGAAGCTTTCTTT.

This sequence joins TRBV7-2 and TRBJ1-6, with D unresolved. Germline-derived CDR1 and CDR2 are SGHTA and FQGNSA. The CDR3 spans 18 residues. Trimming shortened V by 1 base and J by 0 bases, and 13 bases separated the two germline ends. The CDR3 nucleotides read TGTGCCAGCAGCTTAGAAGGTAGTGGGAGCTCCTATAATTCACCCCTCCACTTT. Translated, it gives CASSLEGSGSSYNSPLHF.

The chain recombines TRBV21-1 with TRBJ1-4. TRBV21-1 is a pseudogene segment. This CDR3 is 16 amino acids long. As DNA, the CDR3 is TGTGCCAGCAGCAAAGGGGGGGATCAGGGAACGGAAAAACTGTTTTTT. Its protein product is CASSKGGDQGTEKLFF.

V and J are TRBV29-1 and TRBJ2-7, with a weak D call TRBD2 (5 bases). The germline V gene has CDR1 SQVTM and CDR2 ANQGSEA. The ends were cut back, 6 bases at V and 4 bases at J, with 13 bases in the middle. The CDR3 consists of 12 residues. CDR3 bases: TGCAGCGTGTGGGATTCGGGATACGAGCAGTACTTC. Translating it yields CSVWDSGYEQYF.

This sequence joins TRBV28 and TRBJ2-1, with D perhaps TRBD2 (6 bases). V lost 4 bases and J 4 bases, leaving 8 bases between the germline ends. The germline gives CDR1 MDHEN, CDR2 SYDVKM. CDR3 length: 13 amino acids. This CDR3 is CASSWGVYNEQFF. For the CDR3, the DNA is TGTGCCAGCAGTTGGGGGGTGTACAATGAGCAGTTCTTC.

This chain links TRBV5-1 with TRBJ1-4; D not resolved. Looked up from germline, CDR1 is SGHRS and CDR2 is YFSETQ. V dropped 0 bases and J dropped 0 bases, with 6 bases sitting between them. The CDR3 covers 15 residues. The DNA for the CDR3 is TGCGCCAGCAGCTTGGGAGGGACAACTAATGAAAAACTGTTTTTT. Translating gives CASSLGGTTNEKLFF.

CDR3 in amino acids: CASSSAGQGQETQYF. DNA for the CDR3: TGTGCCAGCAGTTCTGCGGGACAGGGCCAAGAGACCCAGTACTTC. This sequence joins TRBV28 and TRBJ2-5, with 9 bases that match TRBD1. The CDR3 contains 15 residues. Germline V gene data show CDR1 as MDHEN and CDR2 as SYDVKM. V dropped 4 bases and J dropped 1; count of bases not matched to a gene: 4.

The chain recombines TRBV3-1 (or the pseudogene TRBV3-2) with TRBJ1-6, with TRBD1 matching over 9 bases. Looked up from germline, CDR1 is LGHDT and CDR2 is YNNKEL (reference sequence). Germline trimming cut 4 bases from V and 7 bases from J; bases unmatched to any gene: 5. CDR3 length equals 15 residues. DNA of the CDR3: TGTGCCAGCAGCCCCCGGGACAGGGCAAATTCACCCCTCCACTTT. It codes for CASSPRDRANSPLHF.

V is TRBV27 and J is TRBJ1-1; D not certain. Trimming took 0 bases from V and 5 from J, leaving 16 bases between them. The CDR3 runs to 16 residues. Germline-derived CDR1 and CDR2 are MNHEY and SMNVEV (reference sequence). The CDR3 here is CASSLSPGRRWTEAFF. CDR3 sequence (DNA): TGTGCCAGCAGTTTATCGCCAGGTCGCCGGTGGACTGAAGCTTTCTTT.

This chain links TRBV14 with TRBJ2-1; TRBD2 agrees at 12 bases. V dropped 0 bases and J dropped 8; count of bases not matched to a gene: 8. This CDR3 is built from 17 residues. Germline V lookup: CDR1 SGHDN, CDR2 FVKESK. The CDR3 loop is CASSQEGRLAGGHEQFF. The CDR3 coding sequence is TGTGCCAGCAGCCAAGAAGGTAGGCTAGCGGGAGGGCATGAGCAGTTCTTC.

The chain links TRBV5-8 to TRBJ1-5, with D tentatively TRBD1 (5 bases). Germline assignment: CDR1 SGHTS and CDR2 YDEGEE. The V end was cut by 2 bases, the J end by 2 bases, with 8 bases between. The CDR3 extends over 14 amino acids. CDR3 residues: CASSFGRGNQPQHF. CDR3 nucleotide sequence: TGTGCCAGCAGCTTCGGCAGGGGCAATCAGCCCCAGCATTTT.

CDR3 region: CASTAVVNEQYF. The DNA for the CDR3 is TGTGCCAGCACGGCGGTTGTCAACGAGCAGTACTTC. This chain joins TRBV6-5 and TRBJ2-7; D gene unclear. This CDR3 contains 12 residues. V was trimmed by 7 bases and J by 5 bases, leaving 12 bases between them. CDR1 and CDR2 (germline): MNHEY, SVGAGI.

This clone came up once. The chain has TRBV5-1 and TRBJ2-3; 8 bases are shared with TRBD1. Germline CDR1 reads SGHRS; CDR2 reads YFSETQ. There are 16 residues in the CDR3. With 1 base clipped from V and 4 bases from J, the junction kept 8 bases outside the gene matches. CDR3 in DNA: TGCGCCAGCAGCTTGTTACCGGGACAGGAAGCAGATACGCAGTATTTT. Residues: CASSLLPGQEADTQYF.

In DNA form, the CDR3 reads TGTGCCAGCAGCCTTAGGACAGACCCAGGGCTCTATGGCTACACCTTC. Encoded protein: CASSLRTDPGLYGYTF. V usage is TRBV5-6 and J usage is TRBJ1-2, with D possibly TRBD1 on 6 matching bases. In germline, CDR1 is SGHDT, CDR2 YYEEEE. The length of the CDR3 is 16 residues. Trimming stripped 4 bases from V and 4 bases from J, with 20 bases between.